The source of this T cell receptor beta chain is a study of shared clonotypes between healthy human individuals (dated by TCRdb to 2019 to 2021). Turning to the overall study: The cohort comprised two women and three men aged 18 to 49 years. For each donor, three plates each were used for CD4 naive and CD4 memory, two plates were used for CD8 naive, and one plate was used for CD8 memory. To estimate repertoire size and how much clonotype sharing occurs between individuals, the study deeply sequenced the blood TCR repertoires of a handful of healthy adults. To increase sequencing depth and limit assay-specific biases, different laboratories used diverse techniques to prepare libraries and sequence TCR repertoires. Between about 0.8 and 9 billion PBMCs per donor were obtained by leukapheresis.

The research as a whole found: Based on pairwise subsampling, the degree of clonotype sharing among donors was expected to be affected by sequencing depth. Rarefaction of sorted-subset datasets indicated incomplete sequencing despite the large sequencing depth. Sampling was limited to blood, and TCR repertoires in tissue likely differ from TCR repertoires in blood. Naive subsets generally had larger estimated clonotype richness than memory subsets did. The small number of donors limited the genetic and exposure-history diversity represented. When several donors were compared, the shared fraction of clonotypes was around 5% for naive CD4, approximately 3.3% for naive CD8, more than 2% for memory CD4, and roughly 0.43% for memory CD8. Clonotypes shared by all four sorted-subset donors showed higher generation probabilities than non-shared clonotypes.

Concerning this clone: Its specific antigen is unknown. There are no base qualities to consult, and no much larger clone falls within one base.

For the CD8 naive samples, CD45RO-negative cells were positively selected for CCR7, yielding a CD45RA+CCR7+ population from which TemRA cells were excluded. Donors were healthy HIV-negative adults with no recently reported acute infections or vaccinations. Every donor was a Caucasian adult living in Nashville, Tennessee, USA. After blood collection by leukapheresis, PBMCs were isolated using Ficoll-Histopaque density gradient centrifugation and then cryopreserved in the vapor phase of liquid nitrogen. Analytical flow cytometry was used to check the purity and quantity of each magnetically sorted T cell population. Genomic DNA was isolated from each sorted fraction and quantified by UV absorbance on a Nanodrop 2000c. V sheds 2 bases and J sheds 1 base, leaving 17 bases between their ends. Counted from cysteine to phenylalanine, this CDR3 has 17 amino acids. The CDR3 DNA has 51 bases and is translated from base 1. CDR1 and CDR2 (MNHEY, SMNVEV) derive from the germline V gene (reference sequence).

TCR CDR3 regions were amplified from genomic DNA by multiplex PCR using the deep immunoSEQ assay. Extracted genomic DNA from each cell subset was spread evenly across all wells of several immunoSEQ 96-well plates, with each plate serving as a replicate. For sorted subsets, 150 to 250 ng of genomic DNA, equivalent to some 33,000 T cell genomes, went into each replicate PCR. The purified libraries were quantified using a Qubit 3.0 fluorometer, sized with a Bioanalyzer 2100, and then quantified again using the KAPA Library Quantification kit. Every immunoSEQ 96-well plate was sequenced on a dedicated single-read 150-cycle Illumina NextSeq 550 flow cell. The paper's processing steps were these. Because the immunoSEQ output held only junctional sequences and lacked quality scores, the filtering could not match the filtering applied to full-length reads. To assign V/J genes and CDR3, sequences were annotated using PyIR, a Python wrapper for IgBLAST v1.9, with IMGT germline references. Reads were filtered out if the reads had weak V/J assignments (E-value above 1e-6), no CDR3, stop codons, out-of-frame junctions, or ambiguous translated residues. A V3J clonotype was defined by an identical inferred V gene, J gene, and CDR3 amino acid sequence. To compute the percentage overlap between repertoires, the number of shared unique clonotypes was divided by the size of the smaller repertoire. Repertoire richness was assessed with RTK rarefaction, the Chao1 estimator, and Recon v2.1 estimates of unobserved clonotypes. Generation probabilities were computed with OLGA for all TCRbeta clonotypes obtained by the gDNA method from several donors. TCRdb provides this immuneACCESS table in a form limited to in-frame rearrangements. Some clones are lacking; in checked studies, under half of them reflect an unresolved V gene, and why the rest are absent is not known. V, J and clone size are taken as reported in that table, and D and trimming were inferred from the DNA itself. This sample is represented by approximately 2,200,000 clones; 93% of them were singletons. Together, the top ten hold about 1.5% of the sample.

The sequenced sample consisted of naive CD8+ T cells from PBMCs. The intended sense of this specimen's cell subset or site label: CD45RA+CCR7+. The origin of this receptor is a man in his late teens or twenties in good health. Some clones in this sample may be carry-over from other donors' samples. This sequence uses TRBV27 and TRBJ2-5, with TRBD2 perhaps the D gene, on 5 matching bases. This receptor carries the CDR3 CASSLLRVRGPQETQYF. The bases are TGTGCCAGCAGTTTACTTCGTGTCAGAGGGCCCCAAGAGACCCAGTACTTC.